This passage covers 16 T cell receptor beta chains from one sample sequenced in a study of T cells in localized non-small cell lung cancer. Some clones are missing from TCRdb's copy, which holds only in-frame ones; the method was immunoSEQ multiplex PCR. The table includes roughly 1,200 clones, around 20% detected once. Source: normal lung tissue next to the tumor, taken before any cancer treatment. The receptors derive from a male donor at least 60 years old with stage I lung adenocarcinoma.

The chain employs TRBV29-1 and TRBJ2-5, with D maybe TRBD2 (6 bases). The CDR3 has 13 residues. Trimming took off 6 bases at V and 2 bases at J, with 13 bases between the two ends. Germline V CDR1 and CDR2: SQVTM, ANQGSEA. The CDR3, as DNA: TGCAGCGTGGCGGCCCGGGGGCAAGAGACCCAGTACTTC. This codes for CSVAARGQETQYF. Variable domain in full (rest from reference TRBV29-1 and TRBJ2-5): SAVISQKPSRDICQRGTSLTIQCQVDSQVTMMFWYRQQPGQSLTLIATANQGSEATYESGFVIDKFPISRPNLTFSTLTVSNMSPEDSSIYLCSVAARGQETQYFGPGTRLLVL.

This clone showed up just a few times. The same CDR3 is also encoded by other DNA sequences in this sample. V usage is TRBV5-1 and J usage is TRBJ2-1; perhaps TRBD2 as D (5 bases). V gave up 1 base and J gave up 1 base, with 9 bases separating them. CDR3 length: 15 amino acids. Per germline, CDR1 SGHRS and CDR2 YFSETQ. CDR3 amino acids: CASSLLDSSYNEQFF. In DNA form, the CDR3 reads TGCGCCAGCAGCTTGTTGGACTCTTCCTACAATGAGCAGTTCTTC.

This chain links TRBV6-8 with TRBJ2-7, with no clear D. The CDR3 totals 14 residues. The V gene's germline CDR1 is MNHGY and CDR2 SAAAGT. V was shortened by 2 bases and J by 0 bases, with 8 bases between the two germline ends. The CDR3, as DNA: TGTGCCAGCAGTTACGCGGCAGCCTCCTACGAGCAGTACTTC. It encodes CASSYAAASYEQYF.

By its share, this clone is medium-sized. This rearrangement joins TRBV9 to TRBJ2-1; TRBD2 agrees at 8 bases. The CDR3 totals 15 residues. V was clipped by 4 bases and J by 4 bases; unmatched bases: 7. The germline CDR1 and CDR2 sequences are SGDLS and YYNGEE. The CDR3 nucleotides read TGTGCCAGCAGCTCAAGCGGGGGCCCTTACAATGAGCAGTTCTTC. This sequence encodes CASSSSGGPYNEQFF.

This clone showed up just a few times. The chain combines TRBV10-3 with TRBJ2-7; tentative D call: TRBD1 (6 bases). Germline V gene data show CDR1 as ENHRY and CDR2 as SYGVKD. V lost 4 bases and J lost 2, with 15 bases in between. The CDR3 sequence is 15 residues long. The CDR3 here is CAISGVRDTAYEQYF. As DNA, the CDR3 is TGTGCCATCAGTGGGGTAAGGGACACGGCCTACGAGCAGTACTTC.

This clone is classed as medium-sized. J is TRBJ2-1 and V is TRBV4-1, with D unresolved. This CDR3 contains 14 residues. Trimming left V 3 bases short and J 7 bases short, with 13 bases between. CDR1 is MGHRA and CDR2 is YSYEKL in the germline V gene. The CDR3 bases are TGCGCCAGCAGCCATGCCGACGTGGGAAATGAGCAGTTCTTC. It codes for CASSHADVGNEQFF.

This clone was counted only a few times. V and J are TRBV19 and TRBJ1-2; maybe TRBD1 (5 bases). The CDR3 sequence is 15 residues long. The germline CDR1 and CDR2 sequences are LNHDA and SQIVND (reference sequence). Trimming left V 5 bases short and J 4 bases short, with 17 bases between. The CDR3 nucleotides read TGTGCCAGTAGTCGACTAACCAGGGAAGGCTATGGCTACACCTTC. Protein product: CASSRLTREGYGYTF.

The gene calls are TRBV14 and TRBJ2-1; 9 bases align to TRBD1. The length of the CDR3 is 13 residues. Germline V CDR1 and CDR2: SGHDN, FVKESK. With 6 bases clipped from V and 9 bases from J, the junction kept 6 bases outside the gene matches. CDR3: CASRSTGGSEQFF. The CDR3, as DNA: TGTGCCAGCAGGAGTACAGGGGGCAGTGAGCAGTTCTTC.

This clone was detected a few times. The V call is TRBV29-1, the J call TRBJ1-3; 8 positions match TRBD1. The CDR3 is 17 amino acids. The V and J ends lost 3 bases and 2 bases, in that order; junction bases with no gene match: 12. Germline V CDR1 and CDR2: SQVTM, ANQGSEA. CDR3 sequence: CSVDGGTGQNTGNTIYF. CDR3 coding DNA: TGCAGCGTTGATGGAGGGACAGGACAGAACACTGGAAACACCATATATTTT. The full variable domain, in which reference TRBV29-1 and TRBJ1-3 provide the parts outside the CDR3, is SAVISQKPSRDICQRGTSLTIQCQVDSQVTMMFWYRQQPGQSLTLIATANQGSEATYESGFVIDKFPISRPNLTFSTLTVSNMSPEDSSIYLCSVDGGTGQNTGNTIYFGEGSWLTVV.

V is TRBV11-3 and J is TRBJ1-6; maybe TRBD1 (5 bases). Germline V gene lookup returns CDR1 SGHNT and CDR2 YENEEA. The CDR3 extends over 14 amino acids. Trimming stripped 5 bases from V and 7 bases from J, with 12 bases between. The CDR3 reads CASSNGTGNSPLHF. CDR3 sequence (DNA): TGTGCCAGCAGCAACGGGACGGGGAATTCACCCCTCCACTTT.

This clone was counted a few times. The chain carries TRBV25-1 and TRBJ2-3; D call uncertain. The CDR3 extends over 15 amino acids. Germline V CDR1 and CDR2: MGHDK, SYGVNS. Trimming removed 0 bases at V and 7 bases at J, with 14 bases between. The CDR3 spells CASSEYLAARNTQYF. CDR3 coding DNA: TGTGCCAGCAGTGAATATTTAGCCGCTCGTAATACGCAGTATTTT.

This clone was seen only a few times. This chain joins TRBV6-1 and TRBJ2-7; D call uncertain. The CDR3 sequence is 13 residues long. V dropped 1 base and J dropped 6 bases, with 10 bases sitting between them. Germline loops: CDR1 MNHNS, CDR2 SASEGT. CDR3 in amino acids: CASSEGAVSEQYF. Written as DNA, the CDR3 is TGTGCCAGCAGTGAAGGGGCAGTATCCGAGCAGTACTTC.

CDR3 loop: CASSPPTGARYEQYF. For the CDR3, the DNA is TGTGCCAGCAGTCCCCCGACAGGGGCGCGGTACGAGCAGTACTTC. The rearrangement uses TRBV28 and TRBJ2-7, with 8 bases that match TRBD1. CDR1 is MDHEN and CDR2 is SYDVKM in the germline V gene. J gave up 4 bases and V 5 bases, and 10 bases lay outside the gene matches. The CDR3 runs 15 residues.

The chain combines TRBV11-3 with TRBJ2-6, with TRBD1 matching over 9 bases. Germline CDR1 is SGHNT and CDR2 is YENEEA. V lost 4 bases to trimming and J lost 0 bases; unmatched junction nucleotides: 4. There are 17 residues in the CDR3. The CDR3: CASSSGTGSSGANVLTF. The CDR3 DNA reads as TGTGCCAGCAGCTCTGGGACAGGGAGCTCTGGGGCCAACGTCCTGACTTTC. The whole variable domain, remainder taken from reference TRBV11-3 and TRBJ2-6, is EAGVVQSPRYKIIEKKQPVAFWCNPISGHNTLYWYLQNLGQGPELLIRYENEEAVDDSQLPKDRFSAERLKGVDSTLKIQPAELGDSAVYLCASSSGTGSSGANVLTFGAGSRLTVL.

This clone is classed as medium-sized. The rearrangement links TRBV11-3 to TRBJ1-6, with 10 positions matching TRBD1. CDR1 and CDR2 (germline): SGHNT, YENEEA. V lost 6 bases to trimming and J lost 8 bases; unmatched junction nucleotides: 4. The CDR3 totals 14 residues. In DNA form, the CDR3 reads TGTGCCAGCAGTCCCGGGACAGGGGATTCACCCCTCCACTTT. Amino acids: CASSPGTGDSPLHF.

This chain links TRBV6-8 with TRBJ1-5, with 7 bases identical to TRBD1. The CDR3 is 16 residues long. The germline gives CDR1 MNHGY, CDR2 SAAAGT. The trim removed 6 bases at V and 2 bases at J, leaving 10 bases unmatched. CDR3 in DNA: TGTGCCAGCAGCCCCTGGGCAGGGGGGGGCAATCAGCCCCAGCATTTT. Protein product: CASSPWAGGGNQPQHF.